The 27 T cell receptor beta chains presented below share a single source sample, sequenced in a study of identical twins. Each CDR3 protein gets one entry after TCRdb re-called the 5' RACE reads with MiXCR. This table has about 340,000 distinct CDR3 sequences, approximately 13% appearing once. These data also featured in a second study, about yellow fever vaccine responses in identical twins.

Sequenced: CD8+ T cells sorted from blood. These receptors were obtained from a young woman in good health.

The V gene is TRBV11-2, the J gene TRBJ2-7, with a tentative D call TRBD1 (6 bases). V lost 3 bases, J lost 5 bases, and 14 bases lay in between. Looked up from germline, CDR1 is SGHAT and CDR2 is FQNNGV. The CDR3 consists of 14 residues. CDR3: CASSFAPWDNEQYF. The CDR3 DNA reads TGTGCCAGCAGCTTTGCCCCCTGGGACAACGAGCAGTACTTC.

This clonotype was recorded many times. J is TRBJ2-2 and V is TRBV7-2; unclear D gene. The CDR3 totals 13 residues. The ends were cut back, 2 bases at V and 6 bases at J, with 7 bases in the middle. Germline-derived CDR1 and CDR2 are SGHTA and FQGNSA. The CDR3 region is CASSLIGPGELFF. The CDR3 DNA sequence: TGTGCCAGCAGCTTAATAGGGCCCGGGGAGCTGTTTTTT.

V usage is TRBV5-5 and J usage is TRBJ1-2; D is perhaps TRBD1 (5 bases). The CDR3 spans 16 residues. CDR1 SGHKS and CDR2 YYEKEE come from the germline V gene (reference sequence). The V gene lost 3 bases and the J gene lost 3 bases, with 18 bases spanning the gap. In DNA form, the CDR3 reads TGTGCCAGCAGCTCCCAATTGGGGGGAGATTACTATGGCTACACCTTC. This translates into CASSSQLGGDYYGYTF.

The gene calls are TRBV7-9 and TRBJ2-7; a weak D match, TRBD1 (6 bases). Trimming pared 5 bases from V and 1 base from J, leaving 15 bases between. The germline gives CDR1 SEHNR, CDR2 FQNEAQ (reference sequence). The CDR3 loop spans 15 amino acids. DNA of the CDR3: TGTGCCAGCAGCGGAGACAGGAACCCTTCCTACGAGCAGTACGTC. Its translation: CASSGDRNPSYEQYV.

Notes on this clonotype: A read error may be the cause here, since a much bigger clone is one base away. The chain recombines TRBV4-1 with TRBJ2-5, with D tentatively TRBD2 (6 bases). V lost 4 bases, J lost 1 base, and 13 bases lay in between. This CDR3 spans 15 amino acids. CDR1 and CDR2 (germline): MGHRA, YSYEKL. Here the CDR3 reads CASSPSGVAQETQYF. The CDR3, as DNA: TGCGCCAGCAGCCCATCGGGGGTGGCCCAAGAGACCCAGTACTTC.

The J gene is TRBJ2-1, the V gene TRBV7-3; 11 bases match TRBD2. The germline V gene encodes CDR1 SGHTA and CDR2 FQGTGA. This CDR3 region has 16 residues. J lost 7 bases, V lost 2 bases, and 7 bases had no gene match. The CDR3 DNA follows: TGTGCCAGCAGCTTATGGGGGCTAGCGGGAGGTAATGAGCAGTTCTTC. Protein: CASSLWGLAGGNEQFF.

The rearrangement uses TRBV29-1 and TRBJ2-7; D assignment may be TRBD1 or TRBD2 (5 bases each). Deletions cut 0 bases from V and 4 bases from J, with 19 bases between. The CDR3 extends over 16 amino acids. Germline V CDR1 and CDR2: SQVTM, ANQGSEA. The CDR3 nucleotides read TGCAGCGTTGAAGATCGACGGTGGGACGATCCTTACGAGCAGTACGTC. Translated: CSVEDRRWDDPYEQYV.

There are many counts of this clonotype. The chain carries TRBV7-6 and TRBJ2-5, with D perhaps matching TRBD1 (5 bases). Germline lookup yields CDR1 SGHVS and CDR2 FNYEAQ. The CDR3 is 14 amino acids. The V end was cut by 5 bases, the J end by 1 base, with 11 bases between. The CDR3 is CASSSSGFQETQYF. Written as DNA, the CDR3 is TGTGCCAGCAGCAGTTCAGGGTTCCAAGAGACCCAGTACTTC.

The CDR3 sequence: CASSRDGGELFF. CDR3 DNA: TGCGCCAGCAGCCGGGACGGCGGGGAGCTGTTTTTT. The chain combines TRBV4-1 with TRBJ2-2; D tentatively fits TRBD1 or TRBD2 (5 bases each). The CDR3 contains 12 residues. Trimming took off 4 bases at V and 7 bases at J, with 7 bases between the two ends. Germline loops: CDR1 MGHRA, CDR2 YSYEKL.

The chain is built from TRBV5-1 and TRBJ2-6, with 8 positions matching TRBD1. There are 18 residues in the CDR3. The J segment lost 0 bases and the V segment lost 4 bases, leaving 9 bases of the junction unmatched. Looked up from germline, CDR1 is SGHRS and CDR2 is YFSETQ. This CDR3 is CASSPSGQENSGANVLTF. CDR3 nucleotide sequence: TGCGCCAGCAGCCCGTCGGGACAGGAAAACTCTGGGGCCAACGTCCTGACTTTC.

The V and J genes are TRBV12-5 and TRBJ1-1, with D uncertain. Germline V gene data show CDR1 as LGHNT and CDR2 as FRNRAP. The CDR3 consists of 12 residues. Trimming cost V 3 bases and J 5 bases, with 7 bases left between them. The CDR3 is CASGFLMTEAFF. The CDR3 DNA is TGTGCTAGTGGTTTCCTCATGACTGAAGCTTTCTTT.

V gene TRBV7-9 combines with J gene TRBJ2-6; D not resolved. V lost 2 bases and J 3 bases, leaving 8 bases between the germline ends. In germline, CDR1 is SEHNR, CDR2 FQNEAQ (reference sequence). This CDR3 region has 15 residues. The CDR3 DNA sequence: TGTGCCAGCAGCTTAACGCTTCTTGGGGCCAACGTCCTGACTTTC. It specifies CASSLTLLGANVLTF.

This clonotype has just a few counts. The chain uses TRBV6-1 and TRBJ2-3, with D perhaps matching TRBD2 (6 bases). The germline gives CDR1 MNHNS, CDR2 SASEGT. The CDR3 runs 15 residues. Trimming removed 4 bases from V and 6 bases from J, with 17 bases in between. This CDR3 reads CASSGGGTPADTQYF. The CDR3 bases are TGTGCCAGCAGTGGAGGCGGGACCCCTGCCGATACGCAGTATTTT.

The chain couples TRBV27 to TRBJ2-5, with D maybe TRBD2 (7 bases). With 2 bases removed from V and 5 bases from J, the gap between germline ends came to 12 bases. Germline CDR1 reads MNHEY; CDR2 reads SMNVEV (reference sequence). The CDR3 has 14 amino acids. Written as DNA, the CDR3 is TGTGCCAGCAGTTTAGGGGGGGCTCGGGAGACCCAGTACTTC. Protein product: CASSLGGARETQYF.

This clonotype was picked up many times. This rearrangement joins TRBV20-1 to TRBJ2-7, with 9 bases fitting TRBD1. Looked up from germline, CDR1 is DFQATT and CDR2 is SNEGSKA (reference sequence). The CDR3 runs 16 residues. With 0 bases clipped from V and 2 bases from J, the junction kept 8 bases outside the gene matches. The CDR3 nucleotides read TGCAGTGCTAGAGATTCCGGGACAGGGACCCCCTACGAGCAGTACGTC. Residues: CSARDSGTGTPYEQYV.

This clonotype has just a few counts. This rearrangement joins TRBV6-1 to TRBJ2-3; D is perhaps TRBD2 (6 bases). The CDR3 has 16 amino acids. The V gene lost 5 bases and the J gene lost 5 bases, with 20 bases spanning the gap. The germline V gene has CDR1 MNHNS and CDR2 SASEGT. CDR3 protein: CASSTLGAGGRDTQYF. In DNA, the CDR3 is TGTGCCAGCAGTACCTTGGGAGCGGGTGGCAGAGATACGCAGTATTTT.

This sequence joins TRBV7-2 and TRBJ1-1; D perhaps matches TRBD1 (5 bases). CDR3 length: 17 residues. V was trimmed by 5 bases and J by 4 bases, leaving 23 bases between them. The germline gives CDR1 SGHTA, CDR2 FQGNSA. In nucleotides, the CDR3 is TGTGCCAGCAGCAAAGATGGAAGGGGAGGGGTGGGCACTGAAGCTTTCTTT. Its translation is CASSKDGRGGVGTEAFF. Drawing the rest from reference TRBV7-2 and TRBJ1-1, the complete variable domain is GAGVSQSPSNKVTEKGKDVELRCDPISGHTALYWYRQSLGQGLEFLIYFQGNSAPDKSGLPSDRFSAERTGGSVSTLTIQRTQQEDSAVYLCASSKDGRGGVGTEAFFGQGTRLTVV.

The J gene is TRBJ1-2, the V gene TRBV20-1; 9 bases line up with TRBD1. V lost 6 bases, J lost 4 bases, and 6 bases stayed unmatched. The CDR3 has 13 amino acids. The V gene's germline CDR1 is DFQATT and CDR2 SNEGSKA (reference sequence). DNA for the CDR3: TGCAGTGCCGGTGACAGGGGGAGCTATGGCTACACCTTC. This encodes CSAGDRGSYGYTF.

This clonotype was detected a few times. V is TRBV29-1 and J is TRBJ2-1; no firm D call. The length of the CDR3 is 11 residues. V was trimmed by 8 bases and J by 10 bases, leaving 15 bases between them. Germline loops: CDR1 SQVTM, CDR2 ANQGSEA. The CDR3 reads CSTRPETEQFF. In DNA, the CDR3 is TGCAGCACCCGCCCCGAAACGGAGCAGTTCTTC.

DNA for the CDR3: TGTGCCAGCAGCTTTTCGGGTTATCCACCTTGGGAGCAGTACTTC. Its protein is CASSFSGYPPWEQYF. V and J are TRBV7-8 and TRBJ2-7; D is undetermined. CDR1 SGHVS and CDR2 FQNEAQ come from the germline V gene. The CDR3 contains 15 residues. V was pared by 3 bases and J by 7 bases, with 19 bases between.

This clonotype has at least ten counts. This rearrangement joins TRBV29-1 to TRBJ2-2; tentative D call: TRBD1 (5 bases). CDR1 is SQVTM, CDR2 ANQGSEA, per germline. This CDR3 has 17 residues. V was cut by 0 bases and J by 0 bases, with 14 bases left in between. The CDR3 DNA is TGCAGCGTTGAAGATATTGGAGACAGCGCGAACACCGGGGAGCTGTTTTTT. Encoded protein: CSVEDIGDSANTGELFF.

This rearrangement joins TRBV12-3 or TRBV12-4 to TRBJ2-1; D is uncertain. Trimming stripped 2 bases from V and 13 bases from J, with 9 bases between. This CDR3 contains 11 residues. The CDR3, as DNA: TGTGCCAGCAGTTTAAGCAAGAATCAGTTCTTC. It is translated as CASSLSKNQFF.

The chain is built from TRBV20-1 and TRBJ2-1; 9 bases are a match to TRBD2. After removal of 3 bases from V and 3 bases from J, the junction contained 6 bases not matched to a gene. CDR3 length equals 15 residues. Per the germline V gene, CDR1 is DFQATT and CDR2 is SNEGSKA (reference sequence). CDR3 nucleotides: TGCAGTGCTAGGGAAGGACTAGCGAACTACAATGAGCAGTTCTTC. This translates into CSAREGLANYNEQFF.

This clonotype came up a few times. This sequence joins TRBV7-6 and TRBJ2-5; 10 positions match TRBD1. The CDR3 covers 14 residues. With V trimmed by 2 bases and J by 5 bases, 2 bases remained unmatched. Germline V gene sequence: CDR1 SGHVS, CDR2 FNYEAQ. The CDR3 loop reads CASSLRGQGETQYF. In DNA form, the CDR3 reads TGTGCCAGCAGCTTAAGGGGACAGGGGGAGACCCAGTACTTC.

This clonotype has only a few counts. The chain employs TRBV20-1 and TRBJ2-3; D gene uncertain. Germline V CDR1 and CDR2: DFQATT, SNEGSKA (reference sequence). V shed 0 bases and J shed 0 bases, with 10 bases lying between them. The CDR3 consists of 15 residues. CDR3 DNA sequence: TGCAGTGCTAGAGATTTTTCAGCTAGCACAGATACGCAGTATTTT. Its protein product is CSARDFSASTDTQYF.

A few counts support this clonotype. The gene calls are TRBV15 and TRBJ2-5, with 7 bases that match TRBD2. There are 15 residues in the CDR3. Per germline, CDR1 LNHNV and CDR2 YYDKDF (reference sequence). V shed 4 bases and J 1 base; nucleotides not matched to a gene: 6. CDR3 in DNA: TGTGCCACCAGCATGAGCGGGACCCCCCAAGAGACCCAGTACTTC. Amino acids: CATSMSGTPQETQYF.

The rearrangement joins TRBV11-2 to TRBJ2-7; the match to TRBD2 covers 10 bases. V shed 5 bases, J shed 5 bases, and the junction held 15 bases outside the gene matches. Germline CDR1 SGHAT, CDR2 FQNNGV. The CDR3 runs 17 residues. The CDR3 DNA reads TGTGCCAGCAGCACCACGGAGGGAGCGGGAGGGGGCGACGAGCAGTACTTC. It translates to CASSTTEGAGGGDEQYF.